This entry concerns a single T cell receptor beta chain. Antigen unknown. A split of CD4+ cells into CD45RA+ naive and CD45RA-negative memory subsets was performed. The data derive from a study of shared clonotypes between healthy human individuals. Across the whole study: Donors were a couple of women and a few men aged 18 to 49. Study-level results: All-four-donor shared clonotypes had higher generation probabilities than non-shared clonotypes did. Sharing across a few donors was seen in roughly 5.2% of naive CD4 clonotypes.

Trimming shortened V by 5 bases and J by 7 bases, and 11 bases separated the two germline ends. Germline V gene data show CDR1 as SGHNT and CDR2 as YYREEE (reference sequence). CDR3 length equals 12 residues. The repertoire was sequenced with immunoSEQ multiplex PCR; TCRdb's copy has only in-frame clones and lacks some. The table includes approximately 2.5 million clones, approximately 93% detected once. The material sequenced was naive CD4+ T cells from PBMCs. The subset was: CD45RA+ positively selected. The sequence came from a man younger than 35 in good health. Some clones in this sample may be carry-over from other donors' samples. The chain links TRBV5-4 to TRBJ2-3; D is possibly TRBD1 (6 bases). The CDR3 region is CASRDGTNTQYF. Written as DNA, the CDR3 is TGTGCCAGCAGAGATGGGACAAATACGCAGTATTTT.